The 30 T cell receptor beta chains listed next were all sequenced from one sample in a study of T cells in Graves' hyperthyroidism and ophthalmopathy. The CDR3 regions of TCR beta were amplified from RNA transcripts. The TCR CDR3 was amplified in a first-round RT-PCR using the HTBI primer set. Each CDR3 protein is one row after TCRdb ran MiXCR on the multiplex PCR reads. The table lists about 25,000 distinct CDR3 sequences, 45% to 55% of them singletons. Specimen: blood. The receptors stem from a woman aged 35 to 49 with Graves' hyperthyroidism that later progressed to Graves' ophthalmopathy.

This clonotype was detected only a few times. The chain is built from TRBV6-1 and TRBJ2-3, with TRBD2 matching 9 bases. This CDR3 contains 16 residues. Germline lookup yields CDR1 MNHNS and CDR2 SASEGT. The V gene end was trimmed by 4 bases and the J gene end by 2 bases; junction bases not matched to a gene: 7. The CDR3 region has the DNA TGTGCCAGCAGTGGTACAGGCGGGAGGGACACAGATACGCAGTATTTT. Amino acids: CASSGTGGRDTDTQYF.

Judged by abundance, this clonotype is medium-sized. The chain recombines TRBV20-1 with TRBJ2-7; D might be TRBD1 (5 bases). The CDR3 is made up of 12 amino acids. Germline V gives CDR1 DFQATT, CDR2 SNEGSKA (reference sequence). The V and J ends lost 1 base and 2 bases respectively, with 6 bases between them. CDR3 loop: CSARGGTYEQYF. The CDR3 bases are TGCAGTGCTAGAGGGGGCACCTACGAGCAGTACTTC.

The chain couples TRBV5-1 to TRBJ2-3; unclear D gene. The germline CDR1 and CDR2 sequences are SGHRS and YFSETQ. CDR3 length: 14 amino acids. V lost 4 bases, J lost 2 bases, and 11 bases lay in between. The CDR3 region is CASSPTASTDTQYF. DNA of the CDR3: TGCGCCAGCAGCCCCACCGCCTCCACAGATACGCAGTATTTT.

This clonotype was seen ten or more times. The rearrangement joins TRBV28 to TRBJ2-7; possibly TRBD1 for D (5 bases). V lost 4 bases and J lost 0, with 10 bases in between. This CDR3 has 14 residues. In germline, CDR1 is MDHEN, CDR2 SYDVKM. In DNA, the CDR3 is TGTGCCAGCAGTTCGGTGGGGCTCTCCTACGAGCAGTACTTC. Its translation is CASSSVGLSYEQYF.

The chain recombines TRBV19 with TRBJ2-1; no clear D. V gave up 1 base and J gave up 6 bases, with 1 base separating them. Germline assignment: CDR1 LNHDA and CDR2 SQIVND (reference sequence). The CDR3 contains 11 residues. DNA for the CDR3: TGTGCCAGTAGTATAGGCAATGAGCAGTTCTTC. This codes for CASSIGNEQFF.

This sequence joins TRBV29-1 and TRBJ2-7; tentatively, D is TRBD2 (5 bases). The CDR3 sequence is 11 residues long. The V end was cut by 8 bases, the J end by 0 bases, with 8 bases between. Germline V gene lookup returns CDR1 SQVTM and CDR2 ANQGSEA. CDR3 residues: CSSGSSYEQYF. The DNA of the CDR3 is TGCAGCTCTGGGAGCTCCTACGAGCAGTACTTC.

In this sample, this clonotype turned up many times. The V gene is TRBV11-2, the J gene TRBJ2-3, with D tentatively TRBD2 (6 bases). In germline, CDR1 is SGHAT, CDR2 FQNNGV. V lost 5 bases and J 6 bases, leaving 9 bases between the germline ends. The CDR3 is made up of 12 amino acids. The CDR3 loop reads CASSPGGDTQYF. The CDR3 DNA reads TGTGCCAGCAGCCCCGGAGGGGATACGCAGTATTTT.

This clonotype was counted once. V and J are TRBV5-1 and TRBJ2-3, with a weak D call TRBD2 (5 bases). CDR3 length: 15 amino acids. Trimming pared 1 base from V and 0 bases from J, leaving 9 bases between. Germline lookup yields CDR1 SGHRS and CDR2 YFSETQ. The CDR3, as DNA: TGCGCCAGCAGCTTGTCCGGGGATAGCACAGATACGCAGTATTTT. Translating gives CASSLSGDSTDTQYF.

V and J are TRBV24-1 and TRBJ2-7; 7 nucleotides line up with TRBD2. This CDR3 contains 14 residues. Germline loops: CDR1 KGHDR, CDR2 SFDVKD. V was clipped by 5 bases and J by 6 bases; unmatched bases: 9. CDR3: CATSAYSPGGEQYF. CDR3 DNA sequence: TGTGCCACCAGTGCCTATTCCCCGGGGGGCGAGCAGTACTTC.

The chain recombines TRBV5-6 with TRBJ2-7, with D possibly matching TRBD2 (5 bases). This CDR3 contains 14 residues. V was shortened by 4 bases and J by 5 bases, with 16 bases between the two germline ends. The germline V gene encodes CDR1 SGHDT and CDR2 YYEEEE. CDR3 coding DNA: TGTGCCAGCAGCCTTGGACTGTTCGTGCACGAGCAGTACTTC. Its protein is CASSLGLFVHEQYF.

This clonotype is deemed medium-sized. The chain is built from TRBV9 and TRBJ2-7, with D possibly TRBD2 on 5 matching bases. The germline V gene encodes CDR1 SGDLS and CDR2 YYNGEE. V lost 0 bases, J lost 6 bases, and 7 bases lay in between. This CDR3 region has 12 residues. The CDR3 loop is CASSVDEGEQYF. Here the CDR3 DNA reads TGTGCCAGCAGCGTAGATGAGGGCGAGCAGTACTTC.

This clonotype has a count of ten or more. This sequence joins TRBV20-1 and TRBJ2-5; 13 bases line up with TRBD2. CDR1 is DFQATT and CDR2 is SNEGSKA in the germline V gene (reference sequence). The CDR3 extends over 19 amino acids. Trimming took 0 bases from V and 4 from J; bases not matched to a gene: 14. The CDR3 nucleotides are TGCAGTGCTAGAGATCCAGGGACTAGCGGGACTTCGGGTTTAGAGACCCAGTACTTC. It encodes CSARDPGTSGTSGLETQYF.

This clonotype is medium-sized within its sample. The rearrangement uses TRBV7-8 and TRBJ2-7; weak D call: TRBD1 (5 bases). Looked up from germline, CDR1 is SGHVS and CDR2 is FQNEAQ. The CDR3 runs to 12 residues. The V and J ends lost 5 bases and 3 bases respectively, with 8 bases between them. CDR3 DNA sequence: TGTGCCAGCAGCCTGGACAACTACGAGCAGTACTTC. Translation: CASSLDNYEQYF.

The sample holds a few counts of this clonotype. The CDR3 region is CASSESMASGSNEQFF. As DNA, the CDR3 is TGCGCCAGCAGTGAGTCGATGGCTAGCGGGAGTAATGAGCAGTTCTTC. The chain is built from TRBV10-2 and TRBJ2-1; 10 bases line up with TRBD2. The CDR3 has 16 amino acids. The germline CDR1 and CDR2 sequences are WSHSY and SAAADI. Trimming cost V 0 bases and J 7 bases; bases outside gene matches: 6.

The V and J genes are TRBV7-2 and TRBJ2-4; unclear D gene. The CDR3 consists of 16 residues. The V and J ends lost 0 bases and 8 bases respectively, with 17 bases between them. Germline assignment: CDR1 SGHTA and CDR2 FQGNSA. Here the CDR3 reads CASSLAPLVAPDIQYF. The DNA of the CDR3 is TGTGCCAGCAGCTTAGCCCCCCTAGTCGCTCCCGACATTCAGTACTTC.

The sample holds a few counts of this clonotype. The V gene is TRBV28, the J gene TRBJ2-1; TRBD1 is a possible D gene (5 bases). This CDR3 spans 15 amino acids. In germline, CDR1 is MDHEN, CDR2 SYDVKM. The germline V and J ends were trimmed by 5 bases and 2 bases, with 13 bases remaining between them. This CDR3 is CASSRMTRAYNEQFF. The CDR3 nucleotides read TGTGCCAGCAGTCGGATGACCAGGGCCTACAATGAGCAGTTCTTC.

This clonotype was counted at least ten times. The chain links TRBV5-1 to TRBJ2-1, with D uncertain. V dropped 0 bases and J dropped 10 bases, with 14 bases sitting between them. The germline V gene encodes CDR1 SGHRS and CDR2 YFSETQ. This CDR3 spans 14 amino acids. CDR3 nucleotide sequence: TGCGCCAGCAGCTTGGGCCTGGGCCTCGGGGAGCAGTTCTTC. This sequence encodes CASSLGLGLGEQFF.

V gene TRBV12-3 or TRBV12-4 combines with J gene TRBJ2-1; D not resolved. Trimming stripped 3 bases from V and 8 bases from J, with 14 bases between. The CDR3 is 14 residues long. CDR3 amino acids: CASSFVATWHEQFF. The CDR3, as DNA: TGTGCCAGCAGTTTTGTGGCCACCTGGCATGAGCAGTTCTTC.

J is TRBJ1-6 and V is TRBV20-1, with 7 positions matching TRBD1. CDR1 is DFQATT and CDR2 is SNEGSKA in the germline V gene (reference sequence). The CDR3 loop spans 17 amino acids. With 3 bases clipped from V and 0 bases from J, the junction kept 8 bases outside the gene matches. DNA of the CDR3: TGCAGTGCTAGGGACAGGACAGCCAGCTCCTATAATTCACCCCTCCACTTT. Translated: CSARDRTASSYNSPLHF.

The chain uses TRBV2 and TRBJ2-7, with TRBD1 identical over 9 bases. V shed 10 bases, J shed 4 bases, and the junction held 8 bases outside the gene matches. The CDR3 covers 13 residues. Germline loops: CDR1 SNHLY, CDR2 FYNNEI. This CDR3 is CAIRGQGEYEQYF. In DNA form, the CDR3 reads TGTGCCATAAGGGGACAGGGCGAGTACGAGCAGTACTTC. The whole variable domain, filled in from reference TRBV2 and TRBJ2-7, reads EPEVTQTPSHQVTQMGQEVILRCVPISNHLYFYWYRQILGQKVEFLVSFYNNEISEKSEIFDDQFSVERPDGSNFTLKIRSTKLEDSAMYFCAIRGQGEYEQYFGPGTRLTVT.

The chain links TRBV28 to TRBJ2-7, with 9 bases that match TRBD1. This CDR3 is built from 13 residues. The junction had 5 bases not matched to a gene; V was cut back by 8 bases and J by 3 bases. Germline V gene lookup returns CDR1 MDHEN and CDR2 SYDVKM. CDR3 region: CASSQGQGYEQYF. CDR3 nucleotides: TGTGCCAGCTCCCAGGGACAGGGCTACGAGCAGTACTTC.

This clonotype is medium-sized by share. CDR3 sequence (DNA): TGTGCCAGCAGTGTGAGGGCAGGGAGGTCGAATGAGCAGTTCTTC. Amino acid sequence: CASSVRAGRSNEQFF. V gene TRBV2 combines with J gene TRBJ2-1, with TRBD2 as a possible D gene (6 bases). The V end lost 4 bases, the J end lost 7 bases, and 17 bases lay between the germline ends. CDR1 SNHLY and CDR2 FYNNEI come from the germline V gene. This CDR3 is 15 amino acids long.

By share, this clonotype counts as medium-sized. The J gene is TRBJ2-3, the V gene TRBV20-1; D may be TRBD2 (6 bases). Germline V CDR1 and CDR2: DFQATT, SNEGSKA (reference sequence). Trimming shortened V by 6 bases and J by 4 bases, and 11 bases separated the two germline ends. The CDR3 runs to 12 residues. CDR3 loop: CSAWDSSDTQYF. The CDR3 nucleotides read TGCAGTGCCTGGGACTCCTCAGATACGCAGTATTTT.

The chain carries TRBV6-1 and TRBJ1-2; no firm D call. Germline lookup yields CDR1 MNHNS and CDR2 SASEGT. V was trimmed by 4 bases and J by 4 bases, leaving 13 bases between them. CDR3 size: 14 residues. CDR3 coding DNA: TGTGCCAGCAGTGCATCTGGGATTTTCTATGGCTACACCTTC. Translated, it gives CASSASGIFYGYTF.

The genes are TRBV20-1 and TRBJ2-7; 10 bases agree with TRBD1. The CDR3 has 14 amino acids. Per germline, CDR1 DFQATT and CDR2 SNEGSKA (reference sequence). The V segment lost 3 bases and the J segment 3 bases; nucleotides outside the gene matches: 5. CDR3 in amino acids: CSASSRDRGYEQYF. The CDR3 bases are TGCAGTGCTAGCTCCCGGGACAGGGGCTACGAGCAGTACTTC.

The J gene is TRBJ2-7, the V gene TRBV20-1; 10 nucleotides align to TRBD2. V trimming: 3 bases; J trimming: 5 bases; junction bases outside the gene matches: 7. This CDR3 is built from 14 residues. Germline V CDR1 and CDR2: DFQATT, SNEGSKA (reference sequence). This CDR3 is CSARELAGGNEQYF. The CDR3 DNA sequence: TGCAGTGCTAGGGAGTTAGCGGGAGGCAACGAGCAGTACTTC.

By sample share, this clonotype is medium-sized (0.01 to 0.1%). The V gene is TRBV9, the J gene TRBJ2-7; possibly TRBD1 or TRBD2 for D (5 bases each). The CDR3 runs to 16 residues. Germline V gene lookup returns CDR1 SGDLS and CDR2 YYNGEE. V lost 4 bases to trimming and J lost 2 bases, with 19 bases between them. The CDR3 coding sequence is TGTGCCAGCAGCCACGCTCGGGGCGGGCCCACCTACGAGCAGTACTTC. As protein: CASSHARGGPTYEQYF.

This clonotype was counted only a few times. The CDR3 bases are TGCAGTGCCACGGGACAGGGGGCTTTCTTT. Protein: CSATGQGAFF. V is TRBV20-1 and J is TRBJ1-1; 10 bases match TRBD1. V dropped 6 bases and J dropped 11; count of bases not matched to a gene: 3. The CDR3 has 10 amino acids. The germline V gene encodes CDR1 DFQATT and CDR2 SNEGSKA (reference sequence).

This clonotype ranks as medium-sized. CDR3 nucleotides: TGCGCCAGCAGCTACAGGGACCAGCCCCAGCATTTT. Its translation is CASSYRDQPQHF. The chain couples TRBV10-2 to TRBJ1-5, with D perhaps TRBD1 (6 bases). The germline V gene has CDR1 WSHSY and CDR2 SAAADI. V lost 6 bases, J lost 7 bases, and 10 bases lay in between. The CDR3 length is 12 residues.

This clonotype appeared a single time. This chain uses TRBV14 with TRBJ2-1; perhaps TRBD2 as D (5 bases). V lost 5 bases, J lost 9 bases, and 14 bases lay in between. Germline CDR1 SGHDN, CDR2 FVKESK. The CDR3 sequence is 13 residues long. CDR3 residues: CASSATRAVEQFF. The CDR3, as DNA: TGTGCCAGCAGCGCGACGAGGGCTGTTGAGCAGTTCTTC.